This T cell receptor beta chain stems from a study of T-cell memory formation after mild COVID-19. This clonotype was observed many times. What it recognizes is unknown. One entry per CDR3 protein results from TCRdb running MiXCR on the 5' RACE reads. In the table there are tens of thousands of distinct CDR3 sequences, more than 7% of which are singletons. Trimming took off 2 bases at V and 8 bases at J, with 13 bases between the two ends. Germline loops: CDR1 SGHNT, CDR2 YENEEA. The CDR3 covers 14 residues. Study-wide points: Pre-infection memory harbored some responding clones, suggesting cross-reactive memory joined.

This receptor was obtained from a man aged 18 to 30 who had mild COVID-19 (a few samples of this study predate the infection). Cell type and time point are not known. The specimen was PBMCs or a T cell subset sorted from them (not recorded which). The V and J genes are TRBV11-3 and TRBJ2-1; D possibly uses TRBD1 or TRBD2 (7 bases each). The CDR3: CASSLRPGGDEQFF. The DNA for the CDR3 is TGTGCCAGCAGCTTACGGCCAGGGGGGGATGAGCAGTTCTTC.